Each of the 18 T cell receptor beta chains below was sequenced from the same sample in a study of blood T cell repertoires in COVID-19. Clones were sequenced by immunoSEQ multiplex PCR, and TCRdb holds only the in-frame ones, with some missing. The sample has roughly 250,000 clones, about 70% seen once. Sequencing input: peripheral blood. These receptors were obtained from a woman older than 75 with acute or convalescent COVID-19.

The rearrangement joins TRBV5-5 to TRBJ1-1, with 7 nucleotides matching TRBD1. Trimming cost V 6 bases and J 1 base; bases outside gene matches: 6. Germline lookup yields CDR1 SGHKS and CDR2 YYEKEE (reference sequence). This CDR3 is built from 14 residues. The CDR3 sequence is CASNLDRANTEAFF. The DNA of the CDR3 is TGTGCCAGCAACCTCGACAGGGCGAACACTGAAGCTTTCTTT.

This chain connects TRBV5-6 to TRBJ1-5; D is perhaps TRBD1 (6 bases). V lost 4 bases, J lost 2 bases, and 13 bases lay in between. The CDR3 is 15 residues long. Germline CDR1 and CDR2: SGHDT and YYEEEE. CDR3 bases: TGTGCCAGCAGCGATGCCAGGGGTGGCAATCAGCCCCAGCATTTT. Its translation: CASSDARGGNQPQHF.

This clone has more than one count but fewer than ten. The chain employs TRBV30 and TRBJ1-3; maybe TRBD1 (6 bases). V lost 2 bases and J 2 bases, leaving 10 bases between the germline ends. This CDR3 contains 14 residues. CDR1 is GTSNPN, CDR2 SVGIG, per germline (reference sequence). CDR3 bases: TGTGCCTGGAGTAGGGACACTCCTGGAAACACCATATATTTT. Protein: CAWSRDTPGNTIYF.

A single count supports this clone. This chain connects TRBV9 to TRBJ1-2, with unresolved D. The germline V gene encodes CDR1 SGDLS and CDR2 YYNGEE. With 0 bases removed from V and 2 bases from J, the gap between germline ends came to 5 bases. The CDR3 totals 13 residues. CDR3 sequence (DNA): TGTGCCAGCAGCGTAGTGGAGAACTATGGCTACACCTTC. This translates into CASSVVENYGYTF.

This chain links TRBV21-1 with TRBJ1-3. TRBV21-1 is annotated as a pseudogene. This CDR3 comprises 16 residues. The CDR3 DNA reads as TGTGCCAGCAGCAAAGCGGTACGGAGCTCTGGAAACACCATATATTTT. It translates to CASSKAVRSSGNTIYF.

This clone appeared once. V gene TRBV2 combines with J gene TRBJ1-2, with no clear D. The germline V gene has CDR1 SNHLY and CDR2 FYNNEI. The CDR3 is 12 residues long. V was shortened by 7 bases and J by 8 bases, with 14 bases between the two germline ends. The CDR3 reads CASTEREEGYTF. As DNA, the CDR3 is TGTGCCAGCACTGAGAGAGAGGAGGGCTACACCTTC.

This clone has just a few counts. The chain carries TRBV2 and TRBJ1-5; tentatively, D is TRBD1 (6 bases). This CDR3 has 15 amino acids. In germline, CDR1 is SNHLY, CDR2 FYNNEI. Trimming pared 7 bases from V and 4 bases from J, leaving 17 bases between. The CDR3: CASTLNTGTNQPQHF. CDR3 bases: TGTGCCAGCACCCTTAATACAGGGACAAATCAGCCCCAGCATTTT.

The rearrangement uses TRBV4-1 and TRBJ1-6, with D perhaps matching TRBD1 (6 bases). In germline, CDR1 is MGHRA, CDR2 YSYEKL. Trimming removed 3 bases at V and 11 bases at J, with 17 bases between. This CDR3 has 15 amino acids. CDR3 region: CASSQIPGGGTPLHF. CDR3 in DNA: TGCGCCAGCAGCCAGATCCCGGGGGGCGGTACACCCCTCCACTTT.

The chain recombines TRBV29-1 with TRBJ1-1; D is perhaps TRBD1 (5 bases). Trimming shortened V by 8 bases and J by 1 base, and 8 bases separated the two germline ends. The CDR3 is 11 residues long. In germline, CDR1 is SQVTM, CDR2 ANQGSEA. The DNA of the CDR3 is TGCAGCTTCGGACAGAACACTGAAGCTTTCTTT. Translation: CSFGQNTEAFF.

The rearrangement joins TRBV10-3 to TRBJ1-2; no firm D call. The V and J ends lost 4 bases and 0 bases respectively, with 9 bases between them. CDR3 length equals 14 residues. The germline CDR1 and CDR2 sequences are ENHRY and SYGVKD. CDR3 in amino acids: CAISALQSNYGYTF. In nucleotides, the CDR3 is TGTGCCATCAGTGCTCTGCAGTCTAACTATGGCTACACCTTC.

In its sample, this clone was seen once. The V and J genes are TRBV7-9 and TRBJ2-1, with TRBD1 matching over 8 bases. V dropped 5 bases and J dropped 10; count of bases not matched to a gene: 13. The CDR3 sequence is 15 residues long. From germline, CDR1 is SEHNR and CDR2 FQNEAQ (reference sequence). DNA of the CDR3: TGTGCCAGCAGCCCCGGACAGGGCCTTGGGGACGAGCAGTTCTTC. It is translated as CASSPGQGLGDEQFF.

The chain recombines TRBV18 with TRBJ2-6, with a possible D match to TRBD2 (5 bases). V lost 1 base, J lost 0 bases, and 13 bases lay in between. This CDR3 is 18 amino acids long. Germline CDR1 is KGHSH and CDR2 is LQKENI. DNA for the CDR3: TGTGCCAGCTCACCACTCGGAGGAGGAGACTCTGGGGCCAACGTCCTGACTTTC. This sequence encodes CASSPLGGGDSGANVLTF.

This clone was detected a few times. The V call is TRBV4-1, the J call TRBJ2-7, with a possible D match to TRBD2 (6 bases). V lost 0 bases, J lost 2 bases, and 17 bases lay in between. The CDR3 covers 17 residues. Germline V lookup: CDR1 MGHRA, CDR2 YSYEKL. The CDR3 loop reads CASSQDHGGPSPYEQYF. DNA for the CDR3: TGCGCCAGCAGCCAAGATCACGGGGGTCCCTCCCCCTACGAGCAGTACTTC.

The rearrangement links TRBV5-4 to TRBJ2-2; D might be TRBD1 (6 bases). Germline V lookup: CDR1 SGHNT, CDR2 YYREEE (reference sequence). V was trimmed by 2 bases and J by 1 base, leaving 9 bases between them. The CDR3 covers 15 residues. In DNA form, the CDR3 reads TGTGCCAGCAGCTTCAGGGGTCTGAACACCGGGGAGCTGTTTTTT. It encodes CASSFRGLNTGELFF.

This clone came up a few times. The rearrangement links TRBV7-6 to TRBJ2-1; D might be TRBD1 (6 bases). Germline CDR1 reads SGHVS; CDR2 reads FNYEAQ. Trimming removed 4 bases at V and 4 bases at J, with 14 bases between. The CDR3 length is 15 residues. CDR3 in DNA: TGTGCCAGCAGCTCCCAACAGGGCGCGTACAATGAGCAGTTCTTC. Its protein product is CASSSQQGAYNEQFF.

CDR3 protein: CASSREPNTIYF. The CDR3 DNA is TGTGCCAGCAGCCGCGAGCCGAACACCATATATTTT. This sequence joins TRBV6-2 or TRBV6-3 and TRBJ1-3, with D hard to call. Germline V gene sequence: CDR1 MNHEY, CDR2 SVGEGT. This CDR3 comprises 12 residues. Trimming took off 6 bases at V and 7 bases at J, with 10 bases between the two ends.

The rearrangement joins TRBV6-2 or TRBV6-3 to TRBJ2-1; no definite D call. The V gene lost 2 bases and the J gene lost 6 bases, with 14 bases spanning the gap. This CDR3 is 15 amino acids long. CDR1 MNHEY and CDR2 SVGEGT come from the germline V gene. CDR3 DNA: TGTGCCAGCAGTTACCCCCGGGTCGGCGCCAATGAGCAGTTCTTC. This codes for CASSYPRVGANEQFF.

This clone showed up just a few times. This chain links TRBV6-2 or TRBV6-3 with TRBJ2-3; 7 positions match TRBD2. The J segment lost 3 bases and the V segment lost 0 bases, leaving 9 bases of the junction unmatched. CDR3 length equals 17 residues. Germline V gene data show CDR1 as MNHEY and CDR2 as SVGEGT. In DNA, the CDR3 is TGTGCCAGCAGTTACTCGGGTGCCGGGGAGGGTACAGATACGCAGTATTTT. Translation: CASSYSGAGEGTDTQYF.